Below are 7 T cell receptor beta chains sequenced from a single sample in a study of T cells after yellow fever vaccination. MiXCR was run by TCRdb on the 5' RACE reads, yielding one entry per CDR3 protein. The sample records hundreds of thousands of distinct CDR3 sequences, more than 9% being singletons. The sample consisted of PBMCs, taken on the day of the first yellow fever vaccination. The receptors originated from a man aged 18-30 years who received the YFV17D yellow fever vaccine.

The V call is TRBV19, the J call TRBJ1-5; the match to TRBD1 covers 9 bases. CDR3 length equals 16 residues. The ends lost 5 bases at V and 2 bases at J; junction bases unmatched: 7. The germline gives CDR1 LNHDA, CDR2 SQIVND (reference sequence). DNA for the CDR3: TGTGCCAGTAGTGCTAGCCGGGACAGGGGCAATCAGCCCCAGCATTTT. Encoded protein: CASSASRDRGNQPQHF.

There are a few counts of this clonotype. CDR3 sequence reads: CASSLLTSPREFAYEQYF. As DNA, the CDR3 is TGTGCCAGCAGCTTACTGACCTCCCCCAGGGAGTTCGCCTACGAGCAGTACTTC. The chain carries TRBV7-8 and TRBJ2-7, with D perhaps given as TRBD1 or TRBD2 (5 bases each). The CDR3 has 18 residues. Between the trimmed V and J ends, which lost 2 bases and 2 bases, there was a span of 22 bases. The germline CDR1 and CDR2 sequences are SGHVS and FQNEAQ.

The CDR3 coding sequence is TGCGCCAGCAGCATTGGACTAGCGGGGGTGGTTGAGCAGTTCTTC. Translation: CASSIGLAGVVEQFF. This chain connects TRBV5-1 to TRBJ2-1; 13 nucleotides align to TRBD2. Germline V gene sequence: CDR1 SGHRS, CDR2 YFSETQ. CDR3 length: 15 amino acids. The ends lost 4 bases at V and 9 bases at J; junction bases unmatched: 7.

This clonotype was seen more than once but under ten times. V and J are TRBV11-2 and TRBJ2-1; 12 bases are a match to TRBD2. The trim removed 5 bases at V and 9 bases at J, leaving 8 bases unmatched. The CDR3 runs to 15 residues. CDR1 is SGHAT and CDR2 is FQNNGV in the germline V gene. This CDR3 is CASSARLAGGSEQFF. The CDR3 DNA sequence: TGTGCCAGCAGCGCTCGTCTAGCGGGGGGGAGTGAGCAGTTCTTC.

This clonotype turned up a few times. V gene TRBV28 combines with J gene TRBJ1-4; D is unresolved. This CDR3 has 15 residues. V was cut by 4 bases and J by 0 bases, with 9 bases left in between. Germline lookup yields CDR1 MDHEN and CDR2 SYDVKM. CDR3 in DNA: TGTGCCAGCAGTTCCCTGACGGCAACTAATGAAAAACTGTTTTTT. Its protein product is CASSSLTATNEKLFF.

The chain uses TRBV6-2 or TRBV6-3 and TRBJ2-3; D might be TRBD1 (6 bases). Trimming pared 0 bases from V and 6 bases from J, leaving 19 bases between. The CDR3 runs to 17 residues. Per the germline V gene, CDR1 is MNHEY and CDR2 is SVGEGT. In nucleotides, the CDR3 is TGTGCCAGCAGTTACTCGAGTTTCCAGGGGCGTCGGGATACGCAGTATTTT. Protein sequence: CASSYSSFQGRRDTQYF.

This clonotype appeared a few times. This sequence joins TRBV12-3 or TRBV12-4 and TRBJ2-1; 9 bases agree with TRBD1. The ends lost 6 bases at V and 9 bases at J; junction bases unmatched: 15. The CDR3 extends over 16 amino acids. CDR3 in amino acids: CASRRGLQGAWVEQFF. The CDR3 DNA reads TGTGCCAGCAGAAGAGGTCTACAGGGGGCATGGGTTGAGCAGTTCTTC.